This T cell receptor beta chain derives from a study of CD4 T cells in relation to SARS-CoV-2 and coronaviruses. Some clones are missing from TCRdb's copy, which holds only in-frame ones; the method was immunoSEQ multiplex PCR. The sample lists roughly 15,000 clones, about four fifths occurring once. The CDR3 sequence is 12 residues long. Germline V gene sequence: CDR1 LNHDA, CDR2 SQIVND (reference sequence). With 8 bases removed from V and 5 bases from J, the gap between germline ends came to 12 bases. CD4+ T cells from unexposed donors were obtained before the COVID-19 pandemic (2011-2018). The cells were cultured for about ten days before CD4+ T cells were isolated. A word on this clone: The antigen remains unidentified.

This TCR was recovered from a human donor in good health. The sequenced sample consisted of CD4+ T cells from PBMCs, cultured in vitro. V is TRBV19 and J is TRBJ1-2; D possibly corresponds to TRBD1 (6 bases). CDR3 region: CASATQGYGYTF. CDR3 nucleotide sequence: TGTGCCAGTGCTACCCAGGGGTATGGCTACACCTTC.